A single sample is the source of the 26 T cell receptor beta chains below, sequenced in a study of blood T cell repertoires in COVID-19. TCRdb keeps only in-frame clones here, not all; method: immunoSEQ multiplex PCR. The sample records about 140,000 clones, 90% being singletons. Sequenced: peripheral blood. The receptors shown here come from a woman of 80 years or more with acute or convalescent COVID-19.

The CDR3: CASSMRRGQTSTDTQYF. In DNA, the CDR3 is TGTGCCAGTAGTATGAGAAGGGGACAGACTAGCACAGATACGCAGTATTTT. This sequence joins TRBV19 and TRBJ2-3; 7 nucleotides align to TRBD1. The CDR3 is 17 residues long. Trimming cost V 3 bases and J 0 bases; bases outside gene matches: 9. In germline, CDR1 is LNHDA, CDR2 SQIVND (reference sequence).

In DNA form, the CDR3 reads TGTGCCAGCAGCTTGGATCGGGGGTTGGGGCCCCTCCACTTT. Its translation: CASSLDRGLGPLHF. V gene TRBV5-6 combines with J gene TRBJ1-6, with D perhaps TRBD1 (5 bases). Trimming shortened V by 0 bases and J by 13 bases, and 14 bases separated the two germline ends. Germline lookup yields CDR1 SGHDT and CDR2 YYEEEE. This CDR3 contains 14 residues.

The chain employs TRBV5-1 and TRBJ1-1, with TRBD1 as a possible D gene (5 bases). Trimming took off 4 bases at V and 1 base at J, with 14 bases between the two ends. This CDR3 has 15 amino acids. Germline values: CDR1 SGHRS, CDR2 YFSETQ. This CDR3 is CASSILPTGNTEAFF. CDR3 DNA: TGCGCCAGCAGCATTTTACCTACAGGGAACACTGAAGCTTTCTTT.

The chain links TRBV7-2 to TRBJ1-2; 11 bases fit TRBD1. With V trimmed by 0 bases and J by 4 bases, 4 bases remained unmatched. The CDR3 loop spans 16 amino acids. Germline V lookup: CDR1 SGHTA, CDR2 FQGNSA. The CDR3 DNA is TGTGCCAGCAGCTTAGCGGGACAGGGGGGAGGCTATGGCTACACCTTC. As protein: CASSLAGQGGGYGYTF.

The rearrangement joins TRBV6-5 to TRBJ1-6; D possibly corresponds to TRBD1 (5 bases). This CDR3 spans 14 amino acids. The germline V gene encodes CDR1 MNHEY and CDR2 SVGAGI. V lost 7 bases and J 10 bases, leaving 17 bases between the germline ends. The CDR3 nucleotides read TGTGCCAGCACTGGGACTGCCGATGGGTCACCCCTCCACTTT. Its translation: CASTGTADGSPLHF.

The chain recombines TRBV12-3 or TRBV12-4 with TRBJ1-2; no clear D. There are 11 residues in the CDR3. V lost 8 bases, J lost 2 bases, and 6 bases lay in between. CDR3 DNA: TGTGCCAGCGGCCACAACTATGGCTACACCTTC. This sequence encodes CASGHNYGYTF.

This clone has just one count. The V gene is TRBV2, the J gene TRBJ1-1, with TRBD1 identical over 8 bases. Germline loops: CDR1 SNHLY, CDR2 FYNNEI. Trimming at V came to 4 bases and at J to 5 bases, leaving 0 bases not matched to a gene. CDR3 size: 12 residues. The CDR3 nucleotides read TGTGCCAGCAGTGGGACAGGGACTGAAGCTTTCTTT. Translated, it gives CASSGTGTEAFF.

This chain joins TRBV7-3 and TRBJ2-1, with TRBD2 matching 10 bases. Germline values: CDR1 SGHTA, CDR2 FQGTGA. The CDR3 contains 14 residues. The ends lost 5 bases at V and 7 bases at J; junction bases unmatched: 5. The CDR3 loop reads CASSLAGALNEQFF. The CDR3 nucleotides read TGTGCCAGCAGCCTAGCGGGGGCCCTAAATGAGCAGTTCTTC.

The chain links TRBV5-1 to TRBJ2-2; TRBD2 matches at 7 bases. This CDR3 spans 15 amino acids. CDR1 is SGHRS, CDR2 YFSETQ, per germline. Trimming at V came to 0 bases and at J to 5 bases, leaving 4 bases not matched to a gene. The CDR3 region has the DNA TGCGCCAGCAGCTTGGCCCCCGGGGGGACCGGGGAGCTGTTTTTT. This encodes CASSLAPGGTGELFF.

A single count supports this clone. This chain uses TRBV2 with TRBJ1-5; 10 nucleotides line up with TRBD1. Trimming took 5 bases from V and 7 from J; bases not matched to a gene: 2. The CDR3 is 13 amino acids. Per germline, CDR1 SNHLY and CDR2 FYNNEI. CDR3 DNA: TGTGCCAGCAGTAGACAGGGGGCCCAGCCCCAGCATTTT. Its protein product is CASSRQGAQPQHF. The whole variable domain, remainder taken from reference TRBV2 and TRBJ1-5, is EPEVTQTPSHQVTQMGQEVILRCVPISNHLYFYWYRQILGQKVEFLVSFYNNEISEKSEIFDDQFSVERPDGSNFTLKIRSTKLEDSAMYFCASSRQGAQPQHFGDGTRLSIL.

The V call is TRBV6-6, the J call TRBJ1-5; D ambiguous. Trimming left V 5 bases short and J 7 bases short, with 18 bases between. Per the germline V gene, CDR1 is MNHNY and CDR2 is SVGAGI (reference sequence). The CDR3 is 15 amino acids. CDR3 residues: CASSRSRQLRQPQHF. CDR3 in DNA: TGTGCCAGCAGTAGGAGTCGTCAGTTAAGACAGCCCCAGCATTTT.

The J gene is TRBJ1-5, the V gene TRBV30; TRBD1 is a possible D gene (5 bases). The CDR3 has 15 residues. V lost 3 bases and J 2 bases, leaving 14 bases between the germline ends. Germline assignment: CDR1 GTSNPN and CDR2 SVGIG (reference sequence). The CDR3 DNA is TGTGCCTGGAGCCCACCTTTAGGGGGCAATCAGCCCCAGCATTTT. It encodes CAWSPPLGGNQPQHF.

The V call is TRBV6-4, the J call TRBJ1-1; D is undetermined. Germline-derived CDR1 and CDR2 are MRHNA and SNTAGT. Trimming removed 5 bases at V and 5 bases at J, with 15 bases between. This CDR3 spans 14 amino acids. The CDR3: CASSPEGSGTEAFF. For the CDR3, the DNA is TGTGCCAGCAGTCCGGAAGGGAGTGGTACTGAAGCTTTCTTT.

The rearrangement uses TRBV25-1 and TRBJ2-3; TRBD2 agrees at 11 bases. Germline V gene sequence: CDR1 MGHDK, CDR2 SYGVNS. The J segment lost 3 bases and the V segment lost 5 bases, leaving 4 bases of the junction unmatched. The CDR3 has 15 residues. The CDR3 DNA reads TGTGCCAGCAGTACCACTAGCGGGGGTACAGATACGCAGTATTTT. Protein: CASSTTSGGTDTQYF.

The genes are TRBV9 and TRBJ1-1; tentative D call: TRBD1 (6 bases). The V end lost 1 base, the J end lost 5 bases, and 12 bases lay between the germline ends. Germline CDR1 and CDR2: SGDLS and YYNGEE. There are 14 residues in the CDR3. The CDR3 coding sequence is TGTGCCAGCAGCGTAATGGAGAGGGGGACTGAAGCTTTCTTT. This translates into CASSVMERGTEAFF.

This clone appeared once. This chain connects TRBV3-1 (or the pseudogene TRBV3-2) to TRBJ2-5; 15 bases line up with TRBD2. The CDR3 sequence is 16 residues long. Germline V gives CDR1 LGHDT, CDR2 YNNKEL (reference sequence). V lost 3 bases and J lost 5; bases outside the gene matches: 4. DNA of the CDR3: TGTGCCAGCAGCCACGGACTAGCGGGGGGGCGGGAGACCCAGTACTTC. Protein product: CASSHGLAGGRETQYF.

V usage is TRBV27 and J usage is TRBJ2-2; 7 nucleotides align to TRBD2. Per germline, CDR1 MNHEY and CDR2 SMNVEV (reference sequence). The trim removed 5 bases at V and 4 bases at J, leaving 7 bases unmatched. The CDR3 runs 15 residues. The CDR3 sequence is CASSPGGSVTGELFF. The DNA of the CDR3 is TGTGCCAGCAGTCCCGGGGGGAGCGTCACCGGGGAGCTGTTTTTT.

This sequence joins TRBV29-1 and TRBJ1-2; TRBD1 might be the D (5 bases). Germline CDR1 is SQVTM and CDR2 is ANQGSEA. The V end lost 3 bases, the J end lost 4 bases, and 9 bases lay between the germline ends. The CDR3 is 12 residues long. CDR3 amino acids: CSVEQGGYGYTF. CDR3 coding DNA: TGCAGCGTTGAGCAGGGCGGCTATGGCTACACCTTC.

In DNA, the CDR3 is TGTGCCACCAGCAGAGGAGACAGCAACCAAGAGACCCAGTACTTC. Its translation: CATSRGDSNQETQYF. The V call is TRBV15, the J call TRBJ2-5; maybe TRBD1 (5 bases). In germline, CDR1 is LNHNV, CDR2 YYDKDF (reference sequence). V lost 1 base, J lost 0 bases, and 9 bases lay in between. This CDR3 has 15 amino acids.

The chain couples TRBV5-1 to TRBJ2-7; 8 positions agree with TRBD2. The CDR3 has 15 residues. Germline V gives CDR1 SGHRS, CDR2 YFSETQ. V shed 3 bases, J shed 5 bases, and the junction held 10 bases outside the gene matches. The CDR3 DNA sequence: TGCGCCAGCAGCTCGGAGGGTAGCGGGGTGAACGAGCAGTACTTC. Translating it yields CASSSEGSGVNEQYF.

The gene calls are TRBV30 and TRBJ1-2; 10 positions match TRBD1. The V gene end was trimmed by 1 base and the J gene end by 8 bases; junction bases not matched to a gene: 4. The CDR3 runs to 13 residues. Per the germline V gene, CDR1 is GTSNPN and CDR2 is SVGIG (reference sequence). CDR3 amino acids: CAWSAGQGGGYTF. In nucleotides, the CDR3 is TGTGCCTGGAGTGCCGGACAGGGGGGAGGCTACACCTTC.

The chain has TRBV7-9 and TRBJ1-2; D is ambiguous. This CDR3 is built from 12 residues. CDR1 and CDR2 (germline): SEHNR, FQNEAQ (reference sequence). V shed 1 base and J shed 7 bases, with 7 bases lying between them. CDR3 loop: CASSLDLLGYTF. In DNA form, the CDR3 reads TGTGCCAGCAGCTTAGACTTGCTTGGCTACACCTTC.

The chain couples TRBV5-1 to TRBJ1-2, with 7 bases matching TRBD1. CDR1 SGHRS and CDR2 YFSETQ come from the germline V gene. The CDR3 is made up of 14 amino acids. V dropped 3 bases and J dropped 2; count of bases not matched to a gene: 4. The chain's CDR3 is CASSSRGQNYGYTF. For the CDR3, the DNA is TGCGCCAGCAGCTCGAGGGGACAGAACTATGGCTACACCTTC. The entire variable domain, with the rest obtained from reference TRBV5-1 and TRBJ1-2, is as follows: KAGVTQTPRYLIKTRGQQVTLSCSPISGHRSVSWYQQTPGQGLQFLFEYFSETQRNKGNFPGRFSGRQFSNSRSEMNVSTLELGDSALYLCASSSRGQNYGYTFGSGTRLTVV.

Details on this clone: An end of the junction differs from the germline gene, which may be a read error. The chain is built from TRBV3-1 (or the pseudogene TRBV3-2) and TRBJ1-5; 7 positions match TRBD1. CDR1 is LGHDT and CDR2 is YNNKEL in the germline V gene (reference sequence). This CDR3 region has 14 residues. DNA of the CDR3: TGTGCCAGCAGCAAAGACAGGGTCCCTCAGCCCCAGCATTTT. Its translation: CASSKDRVPQPQHF.

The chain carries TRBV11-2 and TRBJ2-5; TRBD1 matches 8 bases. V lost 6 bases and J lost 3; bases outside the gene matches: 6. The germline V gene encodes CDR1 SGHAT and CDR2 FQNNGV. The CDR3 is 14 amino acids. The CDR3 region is CASRSGQAEETQYF. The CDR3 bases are TGTGCCAGCAGGTCGGGACAGGCAGAAGAGACCCAGTACTTC. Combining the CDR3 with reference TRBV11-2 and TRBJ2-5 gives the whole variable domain EAGVAQSPRYKIIEKRQSVAFWCNPISGHATLYWYQQILGQGPKLLIQFQNNGVVDDSQLPKDRFSAERLKGVDSTLKIQPAKLEDSAVYLCASRSGQAEETQYFGPGTRLLVL.

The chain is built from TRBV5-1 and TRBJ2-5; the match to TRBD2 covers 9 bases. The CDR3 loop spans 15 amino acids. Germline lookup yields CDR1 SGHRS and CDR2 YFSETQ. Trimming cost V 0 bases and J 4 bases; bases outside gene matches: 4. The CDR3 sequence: CASSLVAGEGETQYF. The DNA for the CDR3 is TGCGCCAGCAGCTTGGTAGCGGGGGAAGGAGAGACCCAGTACTTC.